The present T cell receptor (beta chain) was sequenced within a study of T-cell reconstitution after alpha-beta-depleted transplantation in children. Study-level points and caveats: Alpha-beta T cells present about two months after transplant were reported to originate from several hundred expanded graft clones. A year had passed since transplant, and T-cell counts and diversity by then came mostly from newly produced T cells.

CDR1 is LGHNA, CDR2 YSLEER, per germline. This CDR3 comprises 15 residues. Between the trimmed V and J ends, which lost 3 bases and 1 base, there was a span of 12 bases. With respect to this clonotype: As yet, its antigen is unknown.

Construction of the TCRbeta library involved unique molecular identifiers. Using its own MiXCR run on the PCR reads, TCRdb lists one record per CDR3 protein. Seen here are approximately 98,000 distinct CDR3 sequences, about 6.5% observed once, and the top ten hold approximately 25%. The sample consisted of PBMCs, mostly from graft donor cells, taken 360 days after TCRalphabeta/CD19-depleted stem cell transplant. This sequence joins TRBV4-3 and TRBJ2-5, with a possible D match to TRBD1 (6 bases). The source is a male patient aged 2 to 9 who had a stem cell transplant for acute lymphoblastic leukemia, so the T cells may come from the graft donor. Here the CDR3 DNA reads TGCGCCAGCAGCCAGGGGGCTACCCTCCAAGAGACCCAGTACTTC. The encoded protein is CASSQGATLQETQYF.